The clone carrying this TCR beta chain was found once. The antigen is not known. The sample originates from a study of cytomegalovirus exposure and HLA in healthy donors. Study conclusions and caveats: In vitro testing confirmed three CMV-associated chains as specific for CMV antigens.

The PCR made use of 60 Vbeta and 13 Jbeta primers. Clones were read by immunoSEQ multiplex PCR, and TCRdb kept only the in-frame ones, dropping some. The sample records about 190,000 clones, 87% being singletons. Sequencing used PBMCs. The clonotype was recovered from a boy aged 2 to 10 in good health and CMV-seronegative.

The CDR3 loop reads CASSLGGANNEQFF. The CDR3, as DNA: TGTGCCAGCAGCTTAGGCGGGGCCAACAATGAGCAGTTCTTC. The chain is built from TRBV7-9 and TRBJ2-1; maybe TRBD2 (6 bases). Germline V gene sequence: CDR1 SEHNR, CDR2 FQNEAQ (reference sequence). This CDR3 has 14 residues. V lost 1 base, J lost 5 bases, and 9 bases lay in between. Full variable domain (outside the CDR3, taken from reference TRBV7-9 and TRBJ2-1): DTGVSQNPRHKITKRGQNVTFRCDPISEHNRLYWYRQTLGQGPEFLTYFQNEAQLEKSRLLSDRFSAERPKGSFSTLEIQRTEQGDSAMYLCASSLGGANNEQFFGPGTRLTVL.